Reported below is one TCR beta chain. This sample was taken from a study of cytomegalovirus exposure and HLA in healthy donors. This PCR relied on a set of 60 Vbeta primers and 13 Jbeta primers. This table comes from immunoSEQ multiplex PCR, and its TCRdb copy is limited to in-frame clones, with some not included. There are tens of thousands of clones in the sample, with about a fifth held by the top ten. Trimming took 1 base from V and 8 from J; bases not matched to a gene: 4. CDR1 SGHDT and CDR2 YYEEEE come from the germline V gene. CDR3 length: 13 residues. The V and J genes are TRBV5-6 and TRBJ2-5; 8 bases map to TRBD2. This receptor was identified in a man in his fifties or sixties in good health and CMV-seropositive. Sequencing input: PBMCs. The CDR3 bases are TGTGCCAGCAGCTTGCGGGAGGGGCCAACCCAGTACTTC. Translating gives CASSLREGPTQYF.